This T cell receptor beta chain was retrieved from a study of vaccination and CD4 T cells after COVID-19. The assay that was used to sequence DNA from cultured CD4+ T cells was the Oncomine TCR Beta short-read assay. TCRdb processed the PCR reads anew with MiXCR; each CDR3 protein has one entry. The sample includes 8,400 or so distinct CDR3 sequences, about 67% of them seen just once. As for treatment: approximately nine-day PBMC culture with coronavirus spike peptide pools or control peptides (ViraFEST assay). Spanning March to December 2020, the positive PCR dates came before US Alpha, Beta and Delta variants. The CDR3 consists of 17 residues. The germline CDR1 and CDR2 sequences are LNHDA and SQIVND (reference sequence). After removal of 7 bases from V and 4 bases from J, the junction contained 17 bases not matched to a gene. With regard to this clonotype: Antigen: not known.

The sequenced sample consisted of CD4+ T cells from blood, cultured in vitro. This clonotype originated in a human donor who had recovered from COVID-19. The chain joins TRBV19 to TRBJ1-1, with TRBD1 matching over 8 bases. The CDR3 nucleotides are TGTGCCAGTAACCCCGGGACAGGCCTAAAAGGAGGCACTGAAGCTTTCTTT. This translates into CASNPGTGLKGGTEAFF.